This T cell receptor (beta chain) derives from a study of CD8 T cells in ankylosing spondylitis. Making the TCR beta libraries involved quantitative 5'-RACE with molecular barcodes. TCRdb re-analysed the 5' RACE reads in MiXCR, keeping a single row per CDR3 protein. Of fewer than 350,000 distinct CDR3 sequences detected, roughly 11% appear once; the ten largest clones hold roughly 9.5%. Looked up from germline, CDR1 is LGHDT and CDR2 is YNNKEL (reference sequence). V lost 1 base and J 4 bases, leaving 8 bases between the germline ends. The CDR3 runs to 14 residues. Whole-study findings and limits: Reportedly, disease-linked clones are significantly enriched in ankylosing spondylitis patients' matched synovial fluid. Clones linked with disease were CD8+ and fairly uncommon in the peripheral blood.

A remark on this clonotype: Its specificity is not known.

The sequenced material came from blood, either unsorted or a sorted T cell fraction (not recorded which). The sequence was collected from a female donor with ankylosing spondylitis or in good health (not recorded which). V is TRBV3-1 and J is TRBJ1-5; D gene unclear. CDR3 sequence: CASSQAGSNQPQHF. The CDR3 nucleotides are TGTGCCAGCAGCCAAGCGGGGTCTAATCAGCCCCAGCATTTT.